The 2 T cell receptor beta chains below come from one sample, sequenced in a study of T cells of healthy individuals (dated by TCRdb to between 2017 and 2018). The library was made by 5' RACE. TCRdb names Illumina MiSeq as the instrument used. The public reads were quality trimmed at Q25 with fastp and then assembled into clones with MiXCR by TCRdb, keeping productive beta chains. Entries that share a CDR3 protein sequence are merged under the most common genes and DNA. The sample includes nearly 100,000 distinct CDR3 sequences, with 17% observed a single time. The ten largest clones take up under 7.5% of the sample. The origin of the receptors is a human donor in good health.

The sample holds many counts of this clonotype. The chain links TRBV6-5 to TRBJ1-1; D not resolved. Germline assignment: CDR1 MNHEY and CDR2 SVGAGI. This CDR3 comprises 11 residues. Trimming left V 7 bases short and J 10 bases short, with 13 bases between. The CDR3 coding sequence is TGTGCCAGCAATGGTTGGAATAGAGCTTTCTTT. Its protein is CASNGWNRAFF.

This chain links TRBV7-9 with TRBJ1-6; no definite D call. V gave up 2 bases and J gave up 14 bases, with 16 bases separating them. This CDR3 has 14 amino acids. CDR1 SEHNR and CDR2 FQNEAQ come from the germline V gene (reference sequence). CDR3 in amino acids: CASSLSDGVLTLHF. CDR3 sequence (DNA): TGTGCCAGCAGCTTAAGCGACGGGGTATTAACCCTCCACTTT.